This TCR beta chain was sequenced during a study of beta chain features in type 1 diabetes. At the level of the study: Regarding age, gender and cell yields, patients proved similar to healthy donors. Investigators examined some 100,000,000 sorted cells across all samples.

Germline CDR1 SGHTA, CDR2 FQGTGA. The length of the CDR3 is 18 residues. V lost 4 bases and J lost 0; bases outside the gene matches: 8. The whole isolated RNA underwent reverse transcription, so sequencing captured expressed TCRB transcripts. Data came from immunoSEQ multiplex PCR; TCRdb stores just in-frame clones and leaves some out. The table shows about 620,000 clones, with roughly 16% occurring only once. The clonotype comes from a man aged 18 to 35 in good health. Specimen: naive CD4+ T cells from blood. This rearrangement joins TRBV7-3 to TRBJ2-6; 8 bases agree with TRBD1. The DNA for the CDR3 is TGTGCCAGCAGCTCCCCGGGACAGGTCAACTCTGGGGCCAACGTCCTGACTTTC. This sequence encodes CASSSPGQVNSGANVLTF.